This T cell receptor beta chain was sequenced during a study of CD8+ T cells in alopecia areata. This clone has just a few counts. Indicated treatment: oral pan-JAK inhibitor, 5-10 mg twice daily. J lost 6 bases, V lost 4 bases, and 14 bases had no gene match. CDR1 is SGDLS and CDR2 is YYNGEE in the germline V gene. The CDR3 contains 19 residues. RNA extraction was followed by reverse transcription into cDNA, which acted as the sequencing template. The repertoire was sequenced with immunoSEQ multiplex PCR; TCRdb's copy has only in-frame clones and lacks some. This sample has about 150,000 clones, with just over 65% found just once.

The chain uses TRBV9 and TRBJ2-2; 14 bases align to TRBD2. The sequence came from a human donor with alopecia areata. The source material was CD4+ T cells sorted from blood, sampled at week 4, from a patient treated with tofacitinib. The CDR3 bases are TGTGCCAGCAGCAGGGCCGGGACTAGCGGGGGTCGAACGGCCGGGGAGCTGTTTTTT. Translation gives CASSRAGTSGGRTAGELFF.